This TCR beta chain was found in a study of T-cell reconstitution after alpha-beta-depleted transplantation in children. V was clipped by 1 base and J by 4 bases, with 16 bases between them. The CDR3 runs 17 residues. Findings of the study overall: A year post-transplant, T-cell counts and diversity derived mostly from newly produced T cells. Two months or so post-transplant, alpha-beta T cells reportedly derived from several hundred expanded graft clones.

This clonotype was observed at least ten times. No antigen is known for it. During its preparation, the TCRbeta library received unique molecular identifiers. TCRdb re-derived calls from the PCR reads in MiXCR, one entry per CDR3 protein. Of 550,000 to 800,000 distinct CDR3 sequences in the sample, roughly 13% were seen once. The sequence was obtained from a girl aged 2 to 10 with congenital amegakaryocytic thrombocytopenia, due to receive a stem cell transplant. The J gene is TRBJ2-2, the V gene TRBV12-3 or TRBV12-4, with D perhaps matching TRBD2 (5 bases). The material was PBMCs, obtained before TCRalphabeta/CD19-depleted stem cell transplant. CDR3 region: CASSLVSGSSGTGELFF. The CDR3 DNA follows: TGTGCCAGCAGTTTAGTCTCGGGGTCTTCCGGCACCGGGGAGCTGTTTTTT.